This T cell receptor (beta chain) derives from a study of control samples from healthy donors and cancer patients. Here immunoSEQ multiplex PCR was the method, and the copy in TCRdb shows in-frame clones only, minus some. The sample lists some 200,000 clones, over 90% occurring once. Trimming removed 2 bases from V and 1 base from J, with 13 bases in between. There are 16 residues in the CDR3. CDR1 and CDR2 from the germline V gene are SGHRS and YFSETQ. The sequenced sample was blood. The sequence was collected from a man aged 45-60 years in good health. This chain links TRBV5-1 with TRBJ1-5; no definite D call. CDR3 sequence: CASSLGSSSSNQPQHF. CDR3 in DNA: TGCGCCAGCAGCTTAGGGTCTTCGTCCAGCAATCAGCCCCAGCATTTT. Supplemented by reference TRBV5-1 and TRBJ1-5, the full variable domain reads KAGVTQTPRYLIKTRGQQVTLSCSPISGHRSVSWYQQTPGQGLQFLFEYFSETQRNKGNFPGRFSGRQFSNSRSEMNVSTLELGDSALYLCASSLGSSSSNQPQHFGDGTRLSIL.